The clone carrying this T cell receptor (beta chain) appeared many times. Its target is not known. After removal of 6 bases from V and 1 base from J, the junction contained 9 bases not matched to a gene. The CDR3 length is 16 residues. Germline CDR1 reads DFQATT; CDR2 reads SNEGSKA (reference sequence). The data were taken from a study of regulatory T cells in long-lasting Graves disease. Whole-study results and caveats: Limited sample numbers may have lowered accuracy.

Library construction for TCR beta used iRepertoire HTBI primers and Arm-PCR of CDR3 regions. TCRdb passed the multiplex PCR reads through MiXCR, listing each CDR3 protein once. The sample contains 200,000 to 300,000 distinct CDR3 sequences, 20% of which appear only once. Stated time point: newly diagnosed GD, antithyroid drugs for less than 3 months. The TCR library was prepared using RNA isolated from PBMCs. In this cohort, patients came from an endocrinology department located in Xi'an, China. With EDTA tubes as the receptacles, 7 to 9 milliliters of peripheral blood were drawn. The clonotype was recovered from a female donor with Graves disease. The rearrangement uses TRBV20-1 and TRBJ2-3; 11 bases map to TRBD2. The specimen was peripheral blood mononuclear cells (PBMCs), collected at new diagnosis, from a patient treated with antithyroid drugs. In nucleotides, the CDR3 is TGCAGTGCGAACCGTCCGGGACTAGCGGGCACAGATACGCAGTATTTT. Its protein product is CSANRPGLAGTDTQYF.